This T cell receptor (beta chain) is drawn from a study of T-cell memory formation after mild COVID-19. Study background: Largely donor-specific sequence clusters came from a couple of donors.

Constant-segment primers served in 5'RACE that generated TCR alpha and TCR beta cDNA libraries bearing sample barcodes and UMIs. Using its own MiXCR run on the 5' RACE reads, TCRdb lists one record per CDR3 protein. The table lists 450,000 or so distinct CDR3 sequences, more than 20% of them singletons, with around 12% in the top ten. This CDR3 is built from 14 residues. V lost 3 bases and J 2 bases, leaving 11 bases between the germline ends. The table lists this clonotype with many counts. This clonotype originated in an adult woman who had mild COVID-19 (a few samples of this study predate the infection). Cell type and time point are not known. The sequenced sample consisted of PBMCs or a T cell subset sorted from them (not recorded which). The V call is TRBV12-3 or TRBV12-4, the J call TRBJ2-7; no clear D. CDR3 loop: CASSFQLSTYEQYF. CDR3 coding DNA: TGTGCCAGCAGTTTCCAGCTCTCAACCTACGAGCAGTACTTC.